The TCR beta chain under discussion was sequenced for a study of T cell repertoires in ileal Crohn's disease. Overall study: Patients had a median approximately 7.2-year disease duration, and roughly 32% were active smokers. Regarding the study as a whole: Clonal expansions were more frequent in active smokers than non-smokers at surgery.

Concerning this clone itself: What it binds is unknown.

Germline V CDR1 and CDR2: LNHDA, SQIVND (reference sequence). This CDR3 is built from 15 residues. The V and J ends lost 3 bases and 7 bases, in that order; junction bases with no gene match: 11. Sequencing was performed with immunoSEQ multiplex PCR; in TCRdb, only in-frame clones are kept and a portion is missing. The sample has around 15,000 clones; nearly 90% are singletons. The chain joins TRBV19 to TRBJ2-7; TRBD1 aligns across 8 bases. The TCR comes from an adult with Crohn's disease. The sample comprised ileal tissue. In DNA, the CDR3 is TGTGCCAGTAGTATTTATGGGCAGGGGGCGGCTGAGCAGTACTTC. Translation gives CASSIYGQGAAEQYF.